The 21 T cell receptor beta chains below come from one sample, sequenced in a study of beta chain features in type 1 diabetes. Reverse transcribing all isolated RNA meant expressed TCRB transcripts were sequenced. Only in-frame clones appear in the TCRdb table, and some are missing; sequencing was by immunoSEQ multiplex PCR. Of approximately 300,000 clones in the sample, around 10% are singletons; the top ten hold about 0.014%. The sample comprised naive CD4+ T cells from blood. All receptors derive from a young woman in good health.

This chain joins TRBV21-1 and TRBJ2-7; TRBD1 reflects the table's D call only, with no check against the DNA. TRBV21-1 is a recognized pseudogene. The CDR3 runs to 16 residues. The CDR3 loop reads CASSRLMSGPNYEQYF. The CDR3 bases are TGTGCCAGCAGCCGCCTCATGTCAGGGCCTAACTACGAGCAGTACTTC.

The CDR3 DNA is TGCAGTGCTAGCGGTACCTACGAGCAGTACTTC. As protein: CSASGTYEQYF. The chain links TRBV20-1 to TRBJ2-7; D gene ambiguous. Per germline, CDR1 DFQATT and CDR2 SNEGSKA (reference sequence). The CDR3 is made up of 11 amino acids. V dropped 3 bases and J dropped 2 bases, with 5 bases sitting between them.

The V and J genes are TRBV6-1 and TRBJ1-2; 11 nucleotides match TRBD1. Germline V gives CDR1 MNHNS, CDR2 SASEGT. The CDR3 covers 15 residues. V shed 4 bases, J shed 7 bases, and the junction held 8 bases outside the gene matches. DNA for the CDR3: TGTGCCAGCAGTGTGGGGTGGACAGGGGGCTTTGGCTACACCTTC. It encodes CASSVGWTGGFGYTF.

This clone was seen only a few times. Here the CDR3 DNA reads TGTGCCATCAGGGAGACTAGCGGAAAATACGAGCAGTACTTC. This translates into CAIRETSGKYEQYF. The V and J genes are TRBV10-3 and TRBJ2-7, with 9 bases fitting TRBD2. V lost 6 bases and J lost 4; bases outside the gene matches: 7. CDR3 length: 14 residues. Germline lookup yields CDR1 ENHRY and CDR2 SYGVKD.

This sequence joins TRBV29-1 and TRBJ2-7, with D possibly TRBD1 on 6 matching bases. In germline, CDR1 is SQVTM, CDR2 ANQGSEA. This CDR3 comprises 11 residues. CDR3 sequence reads: CRGAGVYEQYF. DNA for the CDR3: TGCAGGGGGGCAGGGGTCTACGAGCAGTACTTC.

This clone was seen only a few times. The chain links TRBV6-5 to TRBJ2-7; D perhaps matches TRBD1 (6 bases). The CDR3 covers 14 residues. Germline V lookup: CDR1 MNHEY, CDR2 SVGAGI. V was clipped by 5 bases and J by 2 bases, with 13 bases between them. CDR3 in DNA: TGTGCCAGCAGTACAAACAGGGCAACCTACGAGCAGTACTTC. As protein: CASSTNRATYEQYF.

CDR3 in amino acids: CASSSGLAGRSRQFF. The CDR3 DNA sequence: TGTGCCAGCAGCTCAGGACTAGCGGGACGGAGCCGGCAGTTCTTC. V and J are TRBV11-3 and TRBJ2-1, with 12 bases matching TRBD2. The CDR3 is 15 amino acids. Germline CDR1 is SGHNT and CDR2 is YENEEA. V lost 4 bases to trimming and J lost 12 bases; unmatched junction nucleotides: 10.

This clone was detected a few times. The V and J genes are TRBV4-2 and TRBJ2-7, with 9 bases lining up with TRBD1. The germline V gene encodes CDR1 LGHNA and CDR2 YNFKEQ. Trimming cost V 1 base and J 3 bases; bases outside gene matches: 4. The CDR3 has 15 residues. The CDR3 reads CASSQGLTGGYEQYF. The CDR3 region has the DNA TGTGCCAGCAGCCAAGGGTTGACAGGGGGCTACGAGCAGTACTTC.

This clone was observed a few times. The chain joins TRBV9 to TRBJ2-1, with 11 bases aligning to TRBD2. The germline V gene has CDR1 SGDLS and CDR2 YYNGEE. CDR3 size: 17 residues. Unmatched junction bases numbered 7, after V lost 2 bases and J lost 3 bases. This chain's CDR3 is CASSVEFGTSGYNEQFF. CDR3 in DNA: TGTGCCAGCAGCGTGGAATTCGGGACTAGCGGCTACAATGAGCAGTTCTTC.

This clone came up a few times. This chain links TRBV19 with TRBJ1-1, with TRBD1 as a possible D gene (5 bases). The ends were cut back, 4 bases at V and 4 bases at J, with 10 bases in the middle. CDR1 and CDR2 from the germline V gene are LNHDA and SQIVND (reference sequence). The CDR3 extends over 13 amino acids. The CDR3 spells CASSTQTATEAFF. As DNA, the CDR3 is TGTGCCAGTAGTACACAGACAGCCACTGAAGCTTTCTTT.

To note about this clone: An end of the junction does not agree with germline; a read error may underlie this. The chain has TRBV5-5 and TRBJ1-2; D possibly corresponds to TRBD1 (5 bases). This CDR3 contains 12 residues. From germline, CDR1 is SGHKS and CDR2 YYEKEE (reference sequence). The DNA for the CDR3 is TGTGCCAGCAGCCAAGATGTTCAGGGCCAAACTTTC. Its protein product is CASSQDVQGQTF.

This clone was seen a handful of times. The chain has TRBV5-1 and TRBJ2-1; weak D call: TRBD2 (7 bases). CDR3 length: 15 residues. V dropped 0 bases and J dropped 5 bases, with 12 bases sitting between them. CDR1 is SGHRS, CDR2 YFSETQ, per germline. The CDR3: CASSLVRGGHNEQFF. The CDR3 nucleotides are TGCGCCAGCAGCTTGGTGAGGGGGGGGCACAATGAGCAGTTCTTC.

V is TRBV28 and J is TRBJ2-7; TRBD1 agrees at 9 bases. CDR1 MDHEN and CDR2 SYDVKM come from the germline V gene. With 7 bases clipped from V and 5 bases from J, the junction kept 12 bases outside the gene matches. This CDR3 has 15 residues. The CDR3 reads CASTPGGTGSHEQYF. Here the CDR3 DNA reads TGTGCCAGCACCCCCGGTGGGACAGGGTCCCACGAGCAGTACTTC.

This clone turned up a few times. The chain links TRBV30 to TRBJ1-2; D unclear. The germline V gene encodes CDR1 GTSNPN and CDR2 SVGIG (reference sequence). The ends were cut back, 0 bases at V and 5 bases at J, with 19 bases in the middle. This CDR3 is 16 amino acids long. CDR3 amino acids: CAWSVWAPRRRYGYTF. DNA of the CDR3: TGTGCCTGGAGTGTATGGGCACCACGTCGGCGTTATGGCTACACCTTC.

The rearrangement links TRBV10-3 to TRBJ1-5, with 12 positions matching TRBD1. The germline CDR1 and CDR2 sequences are ENHRY and SYGVKD. This CDR3 spans 16 amino acids. The V gene end was trimmed by 3 bases and the J gene end by 5 bases; junction bases not matched to a gene: 5. The CDR3 loop reads CAISEPGQGADQPQHF. CDR3 nucleotide sequence: TGTGCCATCAGTGAACCGGGACAGGGGGCTGATCAGCCCCAGCATTTT.

The chain has TRBV27 and TRBJ2-3; 7 bases line up with TRBD2. The CDR3 is 16 residues long. J gave up 5 bases and V 2 bases, and 10 bases lay outside the gene matches. Per germline, CDR1 MNHEY and CDR2 SMNVEV (reference sequence). The CDR3 nucleotides read TGTGCCAGCAGTTTAGTGGGCGGGAGAAGCCGAGATACGCAGTATTTT. Residues: CASSLVGGRSRDTQYF.

This clone came up a few times. The V and J genes are TRBV28 and TRBJ2-3; 7 nucleotides line up with TRBD1. This CDR3 region has 15 residues. Germline V lookup: CDR1 MDHEN, CDR2 SYDVKM. Trimming at V came to 3 bases and at J to 4 bases, leaving 7 bases not matched to a gene. The CDR3 nucleotides read TGTGCCAGCAGTTTCCCCATGACAGGGTCAGATACGCAGTATTTT. Translated: CASSFPMTGSDTQYF.

The gene calls are TRBV28 and TRBJ1-4, with a tentative D call TRBD1 (5 bases). The CDR3 consists of 14 residues. CDR1 and CDR2 (germline): MDHEN, SYDVKM. V shed 7 bases and J shed 8 bases, with 17 bases lying between them. Written as DNA, the CDR3 is TGTGCCAGCAAGACGGACATTGGGGTCGAAAAACTGTTTTTT. It specifies CASKTDIGVEKLFF.

The gene calls are TRBV19 and TRBJ1-1; TRBD1 agrees at 8 bases. Germline values: CDR1 LNHDA, CDR2 SQIVND (reference sequence). J gave up 8 bases and V 7 bases, and 6 bases lay outside the gene matches. The CDR3 consists of 12 residues. The CDR3 DNA sequence: TGTGCCAGTACCCGGGACAGGCTAGAAGCTTTCTTT. Translating it yields CASTRDRLEAFF.

V is TRBV5-6 and J is TRBJ2-7; maybe TRBD2 (6 bases). Germline values: CDR1 SGHDT, CDR2 YYEEEE. V lost 5 bases and J 2 bases, leaving 20 bases between the germline ends. The CDR3 is 16 residues long. CDR3 nucleotide sequence: TGTGCCAGCAGTTTTGGGGGGAGGAGTCCTACCTACGAGCAGTACTTC. This translates into CASSFGGRSPTYEQYF.

The chain uses TRBV5-1 and TRBJ1-3; possibly TRBD1 for D (5 bases). This CDR3 comprises 15 residues. Germline-derived CDR1 and CDR2 are SGHRS and YFSETQ. Trimming pared 0 bases from V and 2 bases from J, leaving 9 bases between. CDR3 in amino acids: CASSLAGDPGNTIYF. As DNA, the CDR3 is TGCGCCAGCAGCTTGGCGGGGGATCCTGGAAACACCATATATTTT.